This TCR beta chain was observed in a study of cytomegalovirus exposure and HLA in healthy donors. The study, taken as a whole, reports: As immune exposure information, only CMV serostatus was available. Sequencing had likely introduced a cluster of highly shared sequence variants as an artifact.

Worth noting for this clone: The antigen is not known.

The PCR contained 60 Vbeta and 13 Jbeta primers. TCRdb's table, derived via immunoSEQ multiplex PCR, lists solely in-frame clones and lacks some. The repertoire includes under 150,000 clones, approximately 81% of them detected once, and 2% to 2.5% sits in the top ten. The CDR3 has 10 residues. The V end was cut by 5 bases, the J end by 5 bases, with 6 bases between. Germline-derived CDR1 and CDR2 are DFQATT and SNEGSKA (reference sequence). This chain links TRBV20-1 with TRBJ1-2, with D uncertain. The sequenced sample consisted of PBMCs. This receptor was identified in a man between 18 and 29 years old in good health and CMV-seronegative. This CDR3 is CSAGEYGYTF. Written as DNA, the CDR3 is TGCAGTGCTGGGGAGTATGGCTACACCTTC.